One and the same sample provided the 2 T cell receptor beta chains below, sequenced in a study of graft-versus-host responses after intestinal transplantation. These TCRs are of unknown antigen specificity. TCRdb's copy holds only in-frame clones and misses some; the assay was immunoSEQ multiplex PCR. The data hold about 90,000 clones, with about 88% observed a single time. Sequences were derived from unstimulated CD4+ T cells sorted from spleen or lymph node cells, sampled before transplant. These receptor sequences come from a human donor who was the organ donor for an intestinal transplant.

The rearrangement uses TRBV5-4 and TRBJ2-7; TRBD1 agrees at 9 bases. CDR3 length: 14 amino acids. With V trimmed by 4 bases and J by 4 bases, 6 bases remained unmatched. Germline assignment: CDR1 SGHNT and CDR2 YYREEE (reference sequence). DNA for the CDR3: TGTGCCAGCAGCGGACAGGGGCCTTATTACGAGCAGTACTTC. Its translation: CASSGQGPYYEQYF.

The genes are TRBV9 and TRBJ1-6; 9 bases agree with TRBD1. The germline gives CDR1 SGDLS, CDR2 YYNGEE. The V gene end was trimmed by 3 bases and the J gene end by 10 bases; junction bases not matched to a gene: 5. This CDR3 is 14 amino acids long. The DNA of the CDR3 is TGTGCCAGCAGCGGGGACAGGGAGGGGTCACCCCTCCACTTT. This encodes CASSGDREGSPLHF.